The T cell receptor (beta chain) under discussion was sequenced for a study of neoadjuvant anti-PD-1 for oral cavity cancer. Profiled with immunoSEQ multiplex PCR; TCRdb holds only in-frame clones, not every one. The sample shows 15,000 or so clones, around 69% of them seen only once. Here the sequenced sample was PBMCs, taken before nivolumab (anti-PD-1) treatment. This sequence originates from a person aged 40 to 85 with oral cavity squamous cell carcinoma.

The CDR3 protein is CASSLSGRDTDTQYF. Written as DNA, the CDR3 is TGTGCCAGCAGCTTATCGGGACGAGACACAGATACGCAGTATTTT. The rearrangement uses TRBV5-6 and TRBJ2-3; D might be TRBD1 or TRBD2, each matching 5 bases. Between the trimmed V and J ends, which lost 2 bases and 2 bases, there was a span of 12 bases. CDR1 is SGHDT, CDR2 YYEEEE, per germline. CDR3 length: 15 residues.